This paragraph covers one T cell receptor (beta chain) sequence. Libraries were prepared by immunoSEQ multiplex PCR; TCRdb keeps only in-frame clonotypes and omits some of them. The repertoire includes roughly 1,800,000 clones, about 95% of them detected once, and 1.2% sits in the top ten. CDR1 is SNHLY and CDR2 is FYNNEI in the germline V gene. The CDR3 runs 17 residues. V trimming: 0 bases; J trimming: 2 bases; junction bases outside the gene matches: 4. These data come from a study of shared clonotypes between healthy human individuals. It was CD45RO-negative cells, positively selected for CCR7, that made up naive CD8 cells, with terminally differentiated effector memory CD45RA+ cells excluded.

Sequenced material: naive CD8+ T cells sorted from blood. The chain links TRBV2 to TRBJ2-1; 10 nucleotides line up with TRBD2. The TCR originated in a man in his late teens or twenties in good health. For the CDR3, the DNA is TGTGCCAGCAGTGAAGCTCTGCTAGCGGGGGCCTACAATGAGCAGTTCTTC. It codes for CASSEALLAGAYNEQFF.